Given below is one T cell receptor (beta chain) in context. The CDR3 sequence is 12 residues long. Germline V gene sequence: CDR1 MGHDK, CDR2 SYGVNS. Trimming stripped 6 bases from V and 10 bases from J, with 14 bases between. This specimen belongs to a study of blood T cell repertoires in COVID-19. Per the original data handling: Nucleated cell number was recorded as an estimate derived from reference gene primer amplification. The table came from immunoSEQ multiplex PCR; TCRdb's copy has only in-frame clones and leaves some out. That table supplies the V and J calls and clone size; D and trimming were determined from the DNA. In the table there are some 250,000 clones, around nine tenths of which are singletons.

The sequenced material came from peripheral blood. The sequence came from a middle-aged woman who had recovered from COVID-19. The V gene is TRBV25-1, the J gene TRBJ2-3, with D possibly matching TRBD2 (6 bases). In DNA, the CDR3 is TGTGCCAGCAGGACTAGTGAGGCGGCGCAGTATTTT. Its protein is CASRTSEAAQYF.